The 2 T cell receptor beta chains presented below share a single source sample, sequenced in a study of CD4 T cells in relation to SARS-CoV-2 and coronaviruses. These receptors lack a known antigen. Unexposed donor CD4+ T cells date from 2011-2018, before the COVID-19 pandemic. Isolation of CD4+ T cells took place after less than twelve days in culture. The repertoire was sequenced with immunoSEQ multiplex PCR; TCRdb's copy has only in-frame clones and lacks some. The top ten hold 9% to 15% of the sample, which has tens of thousands of clones, 75% to 85% seen once. What was sequenced was CD4+ T cells from PBMCs, cultured in vitro. Receptor source: a human donor in good health.

This clone has just a few counts. The chain carries TRBV10-1 and TRBJ2-1, with D possibly being TRBD2 (5 bases). The V gene's germline CDR1 is WNHNN and CDR2 SYGVQD (reference sequence). This CDR3 contains 14 residues. Trimming took 1 base from V and 8 from J, leaving 12 bases between them. CDR3: CASSEWEFGHEQFF. Written as DNA, the CDR3 is TGCGCCAGCAGTGAGTGGGAGTTTGGCCATGAGCAGTTCTTC.

The chain carries TRBV18 and TRBJ1-1; D unclear. The germline V and J ends were trimmed by 2 bases and 5 bases, with 9 bases remaining between them. CDR1 KGHSH and CDR2 LQKENI come from the germline V gene. This CDR3 is built from 13 residues. The CDR3 coding sequence is TGTGCCAGCTCACCAGAGACGGGGACTGAAGCTTTCTTT. It encodes CASSPETGTEAFF.